The 4 T cell receptor beta chains below were found in one sample sequenced in a study of T cell responses to AZD1222 COVID-19 vaccine. TCRdb's copy holds only in-frame clones and misses some; the assay was immunoSEQ multiplex PCR. The table lists over 110,000 clones, roughly nine tenths of them singletons. The sample was peripheral blood, taken 28 days after the second AZD1222 dose. These receptors were obtained from an adult who received the AZD1222 COVID-19 vaccine.

The J gene is TRBJ1-2, the V gene TRBV3-1 (or the pseudogene TRBV3-2); D perhaps matches TRBD1 (6 bases). The V and J ends lost 4 bases and 2 bases respectively, with 11 bases between them. The CDR3 runs 14 residues. CDR1 and CDR2 from the germline V gene are LGHDT and YNNKEL (reference sequence). The CDR3 coding sequence is TGTGCCAGCAGCCCGCGTCAGGGGAACTATGGCTACACCTTC. Translated, it gives CASSPRQGNYGYTF.

V and J are TRBV5-1 and TRBJ1-2; D not resolved. CDR3 length equals 14 residues. The V end was cut by 0 bases, the J end by 8 bases, with 14 bases between. Germline-derived CDR1 and CDR2 are SGHRS and YFSETQ. DNA for the CDR3: TGCGCCAGCAGCTTGGGCGGACTTGACCGGGGCTACACCTTC. It is translated as CASSLGGLDRGYTF.

This clone was seen only once. The chain recombines TRBV29-1 with TRBJ2-3; a possible D gene is TRBD1 (6 bases). CDR3 size: 12 residues. Trimming stripped 6 bases from V and 4 bases from J, with 11 bases between. Germline V gene sequence: CDR1 SQVTM, CDR2 ANQGSEA. The DNA for the CDR3 is TGCAGCGTGCACACAGGGCCAGATACGCAGTATTTT. Translation gives CSVHTGPDTQYF.

Here the CDR3 reads CASGEFGNQPQHF. DNA for the CDR3: TGTGCCAGCGGGGAGTTTGGCAATCAGCCCCAGCATTTT. The chain is built from TRBV19 and TRBJ1-5; D remains ambiguous. Germline CDR1 reads LNHDA; CDR2 reads SQIVND (reference sequence). This CDR3 is 13 amino acids long. V was clipped by 9 bases and J by 2 bases, with 11 bases between them. The full variable domain, completed using reference TRBV19 and TRBJ1-5, is DGGITQSPKYLFRKEGQNVTLSCEQNLNHDAMYWYRQDPGQGLRLIYYSQIVNDFQKGDIAEGYSVSREKKESFPLTVTSAQKNPTAFYLCASGEFGNQPQHFGDGTRLSIL.